These T cell receptor beta chains were read from a single sample in a study of cytotoxic CD8 clonotypes in ibrutinib-treated CLL. The assay was immunoSEQ multiplex PCR, and TCRdb's table has in-frame clones only and misses some. The profile shows roughly 200,000 clones, around 70% of them singletons. Sequenced material: PBMCs, taken after 12 months of ibrutinib treatment. These receptors originate from a human donor with chronic lymphocytic leukemia. Both conserved end residues are part of each CDR3. D genes are given only for firm matches. The listing skips clone size in some rows; elsewhere it reads once, few, many or a size class.

NA	TRBD2	TRBV27	TRBJ2-5	TGTGCCAGCAGCCGTCTAGCGGGAGGAGTGGAGACCCAGTACTTC	CASSRLAGGVETQYF
once	NA	TRBV18	TRBJ2-3	TGTGCCAGCCGAGCAGGCAGAGGCAGCACAGATACGCAGTATTTT	CASRAGRGSTDTQYF
NA	NA	TRBV6-6	TRBJ2-3	TGTGCCAGCATTAAATCTTCTCGGGGCACAGATACGCAGTATTTT	CASIKSSRGTDTQYF
NA	TRBD2	TRBV7-3	TRBJ2-3	TGTGCCAGCAGCGCCACTAGCGGACGCACAGATACGCAGTATTTT	CASSATSGRTDTQYF
NA	TRBD1	TRBV7-3	TRBJ1-2	TGTGCCAGCAGCTTAGACCAGGACAGGGGTCACTATGGCTACACCTTC	CASSLDQDRGHYGYTF
NA	TRBD1	TRBV5-6	TRBJ1-5	TGTGCCAGCAGCCCGGGACAGGGGGCTCAGCCCCAGCATTTT	CASSPGQGAQPQHF
NA	TRBD2	TRBV6-5	TRBJ2-5	TGTGCCAGCAGAACGGGGGGTACCCAGGAGACCCAGTACTTC	CASRTGGTQETQYF
few	NA	TRBV29-1	TRBJ2-1	TGCAGCGTTGAAGGGCAGGGGGGCAATGAGCAGTTCTTC	CSVEGQGGNEQFF
NA	NA	TRBV28	TRBJ2-7	TGTGCCAGCCGTCCGAGGGGGGGCTCCTACGAGCAGTACTTC	CASRPRGGSYEQYF
NA	NA	TRBV14	TRBJ2-6	TGTGCCAGCAGCCTAAAACCAGGGACTGGGGCCAACGTCCTGACTTTC	CASSLKPGTGANVLTF
NA	NA	TRBV4-3	TRBJ2-2	TGCGCCAGCAGCCAAGATCACGACAATCCGAACACCGGGGAGCTGTTTTTT	CASSQDHDNPNTGELFF